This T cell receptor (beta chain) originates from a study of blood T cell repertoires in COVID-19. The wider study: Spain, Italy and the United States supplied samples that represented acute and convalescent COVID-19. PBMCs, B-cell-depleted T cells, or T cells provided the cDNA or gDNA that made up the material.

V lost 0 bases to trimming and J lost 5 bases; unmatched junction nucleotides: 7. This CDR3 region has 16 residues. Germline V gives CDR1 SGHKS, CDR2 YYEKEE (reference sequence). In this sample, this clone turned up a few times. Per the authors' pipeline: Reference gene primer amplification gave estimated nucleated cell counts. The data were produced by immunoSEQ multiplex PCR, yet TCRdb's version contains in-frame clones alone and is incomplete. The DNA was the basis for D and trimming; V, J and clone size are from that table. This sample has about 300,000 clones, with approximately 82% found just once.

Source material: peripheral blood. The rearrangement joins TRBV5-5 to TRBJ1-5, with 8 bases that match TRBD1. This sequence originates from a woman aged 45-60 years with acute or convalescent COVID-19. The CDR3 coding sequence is TGTGCCAGCAGCTTGGGGGGCGGCAGGGGGCATCAGCCCCAGCATTTT. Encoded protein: CASSLGGGRGHQPQHF. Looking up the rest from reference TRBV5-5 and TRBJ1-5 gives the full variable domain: DAGVTQSPTHLIKTRGQQVTLRCSPISGHKSVSWYQQVLGQGPQFIFQYYEKEERGRGNFPDRFSARQFPNYSSELNVNALLLGDSALYLCASSLGGGRGHQPQHFGDGTRLSIL.